The 15 T cell receptor beta chains reported below all come from one sample, sequenced in a study of T cell changes during pregnancy in multiple sclerosis. Sequencing was performed with immunoSEQ multiplex PCR; in TCRdb, only in-frame clones are kept and a portion is missing. The sample has under 80,000 clones, 85% to 95% seen once. The sample in question was peripheral blood, obtained before pregnancy. Source of these receptors: a female donor with multiple sclerosis, enrolled in a pregnancy study.

The V call is TRBV4-3, the J call TRBJ1-2, with TRBD1 matching over 9 bases. V shed 1 base, J shed 4 bases, and the junction held 10 bases outside the gene matches. The CDR3 totals 17 residues. Germline CDR1 LGHNA, CDR2 YSLEER. CDR3 sequence: CASSQGELGTGFYGYTF. The CDR3 bases are TGCGCCAGCAGCCAAGGGGAGCTTGGGACAGGGTTCTATGGCTACACCTTC.

This sequence joins TRBV4-2 and TRBJ2-7, with TRBD2 matching over 11 bases. CDR1 is LGHNA and CDR2 is YNFKEQ in the germline V gene. The V and J ends lost 3 bases and 4 bases, in that order; junction bases with no gene match: 17. CDR3 length: 19 amino acids. This CDR3 is CASSHVQWTSGYYPYEQYF. The CDR3 nucleotides read TGTGCCAGCAGCCACGTCCAGTGGACTAGCGGGTACTACCCATACGAGCAGTACTTC.

This clone has more than one count but fewer than ten. The chain couples TRBV5-5 to TRBJ2-3, with 8 bases matching TRBD2. Germline V CDR1 and CDR2: SGHKS, YYEKEE (reference sequence). J was trimmed by 0 bases and V by 4 bases; bases with no gene match: 7. The CDR3 has 16 amino acids. The CDR3 is CASSVDSGVSTDTQYF. Here the CDR3 DNA reads TGTGCCAGCAGCGTAGATAGCGGGGTTAGCACAGATACGCAGTATTTT.

This chain connects TRBV7-2 to TRBJ2-3; D uncertain. The V and J ends lost 5 bases and 9 bases respectively, with 15 bases between them. The CDR3 is 13 residues long. CDR1 is SGHTA and CDR2 is FQGNSA in the germline V gene. The chain's CDR3 is CASSLPAGSTQYF. The CDR3 region has the DNA TGTGCCAGCAGCCTCCCAGCAGGCAGCACGCAGTATTTT.

This chain's CDR3 is CASRPGHILQETQYF. The CDR3 DNA is TGTGCCAGCAGACCCGGACACATACTACAAGAGACCCAGTACTTC. The chain carries TRBV6-1 and TRBJ2-5, with D tentatively TRBD1 (5 bases). Germline CDR1 is MNHNS and CDR2 is SASEGT. The CDR3 is made up of 15 amino acids. V was trimmed by 6 bases and J by 2 bases, leaving 16 bases between them.

The V call is TRBV18, the J call TRBJ2-2; D is uncertain. V lost 3 bases to trimming and J lost 1 base, with 9 bases between them. Germline V CDR1 and CDR2: KGHSH, LQKENI. The CDR3 is 15 amino acids. The CDR3 sequence: CASSPLQRNTGELFF. CDR3 nucleotides: TGTGCCAGCTCACCTTTGCAGCGGAACACCGGGGAGCTGTTTTTT.

The chain is built from TRBV28 and TRBJ1-1; 8 positions agree with TRBD1. Looked up from germline, CDR1 is MDHEN and CDR2 is SYDVKM. Unmatched junction bases numbered 8, after V lost 5 bases and J lost 3 bases. CDR3 size: 15 residues. For the CDR3, the DNA is TGTGCCAGCAGTCCCGTGGACAGGGAGGACACTGAAGCTTTCTTT. Its translation is CASSPVDREDTEAFF. The whole variable domain, remainder taken from reference TRBV28 and TRBJ1-1, is DVKVTQSSRYLVKRTGEKVFLECVQDMDHENMFWYRQDPGLGLRLIYFSYDVKMKEKGDIPEGYSVSREKKERFSLILESASTNQTSMYLCASSPVDREDTEAFFGQGTRLTVV.

The chain joins TRBV19 to TRBJ1-4; 7 bases fit TRBD1. The ends lost 3 bases at V and 7 bases at J; junction bases unmatched: 2. CDR3 size: 13 residues. From germline, CDR1 is LNHDA and CDR2 SQIVND (reference sequence). As DNA, the CDR3 is TGTGCCAGTAGTATGAGGGGGCGTGAAAAACTGTTTTTT. Protein: CASSMRGREKLFF.

V is TRBV13 and J is TRBJ2-5, with TRBD1 identical over 7 bases. CDR3 length equals 15 residues. V lost 5 bases and J lost 3; bases outside the gene matches: 9. Germline CDR1 is PRHDT and CDR2 is FYEKMQ (reference sequence). In DNA form, the CDR3 reads TGTGCCAGCAGCACAAAACGGGACAGAAAAGAGACCCAGTACTTC. Protein product: CASSTKRDRKETQYF. Filled out from reference TRBV13 and TRBJ2-5, the complete variable domain reads AAGVIQSPRHLIKEKRETATLKCYPIPRHDTVYWYQQGPGQDPQFLISFYEKMQSDKGSIPDRFSAQQFSDYHSELNMSSLELGDSALYFCASSTKRDRKETQYFGPGTRLLVL.

This chain connects TRBV27 to TRBJ2-1, with 7 bases that match TRBD1. Germline-derived CDR1 and CDR2 are MNHEY and SMNVEV (reference sequence). V shed 3 bases and J 4 bases; nucleotides not matched to a gene: 6. The CDR3 runs to 15 residues. The CDR3 nucleotides are TGTGCCAGCAGTTTGGTGAGGGGGCAGTACAATGAGCAGTTCTTC. Its protein product is CASSLVRGQYNEQFF.

This clone came up once. The V call is TRBV7-2, the J call TRBJ2-1; D perhaps matches TRBD2 (6 bases). CDR1 and CDR2 (germline): SGHTA, FQGNSA. The germline V and J ends were trimmed by 2 bases and 9 bases, with 17 bases remaining between them. The CDR3 spans 15 residues. CDR3 DNA: TGTGCCAGCAGCTTAAGCATCCTGCGGGATCGTGAGCAGTTCTTC. Its translation: CASSLSILRDREQFF.

V and J are TRBV15 and TRBJ2-5; 14 positions match TRBD2. CDR3 length: 20 residues. In germline, CDR1 is LNHNV, CDR2 YYDKDF (reference sequence). Trimming took 0 bases from V and 4 from J; bases not matched to a gene: 13. The CDR3: CATSRDLAGLAGDRRETQYF. CDR3 DNA: TGTGCCACCAGCAGAGATCTGGCGGGACTAGCGGGAGATAGGCGAGAGACCCAGTACTTC.

The chain has TRBV5-1 and TRBJ2-5; 13 bases line up with TRBD2. From germline, CDR1 is SGHRS and CDR2 YFSETQ. CDR3 length: 18 residues. Trimming removed 4 bases from V and 1 base from J; junction bases left unmatched: 10. For the CDR3, the DNA is TGCGCCAGCAGCCTCGGGACTAGCGGGATTCCCGTCCAAGAGACCCAGTACTTC. Protein product: CASSLGTSGIPVQETQYF.

The sample holds one count of this clone. This chain uses TRBV12-2 with TRBJ1-5. TRBV12-2 counts as a pseudogene. The length of the CDR3 is 17 residues. CDR3 DNA sequence: TGTGCAAGTCGCTCCTTAGGGGACTGTCGGAAGGTTCAGCCCCAGCATTTT. Its protein product is CASRSLGDCRKVQPQHF.

This rearrangement joins TRBV2 to TRBJ2-7, with D unclear. The CDR3 runs to 12 residues. Trimming took off 4 bases at V and 1 base at J, with 5 bases between the two ends. CDR1 and CDR2 (germline): SNHLY, FYNNEI. The chain's CDR3 is CASSVISYEQYF. The CDR3 DNA reads as TGTGCCAGCAGTGTAATATCCTACGAGCAGTACTTC.